The source of this T cell receptor (beta chain) is a study of early T cells in non-severe SARS-CoV-2 infection. The overall study: Chains from this unsorted whole-blood bulk RNA could not be paired.

TCRdb called the 5' RACE reads again in MiXCR, with one record for every CDR3 protein. The table records 40,000 to 60,000 distinct CDR3 sequences, about 7.8% of them present only once. Broader study findings: VDJdb-based annotation leaned toward anti-spike CD8 responses and missed private and CD4 specificities.

The CDR3 contains 14 residues. Germline assignment: CDR1 MDHEN and CDR2 SYDVKM. V lost 1 base, J lost 6 bases, and 12 bases lay in between. This clonotype was counted at least ten times. The antigen remains undetermined. This chain uses TRBV28 with TRBJ1-2; D might be TRBD1 (5 bases). The sequence was obtained from an adult who was a healthcare worker with PCR-confirmed SARS-CoV-2 infection or an uninfected control (not recorded which). The sample taken for sequencing was whole blood. CDR3 sequence: CASSLSRLRDGYTF. CDR3 bases: TGTGCCAGCAGTTTATCCCGTCTCAGGGATGGCTACACCTTC.